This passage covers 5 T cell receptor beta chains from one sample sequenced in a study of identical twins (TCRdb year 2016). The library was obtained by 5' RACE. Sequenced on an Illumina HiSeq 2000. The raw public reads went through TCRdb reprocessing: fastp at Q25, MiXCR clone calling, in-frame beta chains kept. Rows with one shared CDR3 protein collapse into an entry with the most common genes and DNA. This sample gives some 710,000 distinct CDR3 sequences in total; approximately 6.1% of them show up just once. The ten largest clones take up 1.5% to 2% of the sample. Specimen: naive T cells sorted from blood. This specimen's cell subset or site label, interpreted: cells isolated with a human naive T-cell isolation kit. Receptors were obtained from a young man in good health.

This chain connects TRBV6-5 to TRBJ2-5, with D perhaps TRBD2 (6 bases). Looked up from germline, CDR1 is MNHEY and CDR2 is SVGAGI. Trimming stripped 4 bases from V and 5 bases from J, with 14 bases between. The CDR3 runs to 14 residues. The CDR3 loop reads CASSWMGGGETQYF. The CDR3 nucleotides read TGTGCCAGCAGTTGGATGGGCGGAGGGGAGACCCAGTACTTC.

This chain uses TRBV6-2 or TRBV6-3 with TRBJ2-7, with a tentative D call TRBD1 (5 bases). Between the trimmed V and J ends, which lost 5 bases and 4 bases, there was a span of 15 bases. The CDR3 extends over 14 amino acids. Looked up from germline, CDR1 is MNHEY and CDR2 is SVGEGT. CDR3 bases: TGTGCCAGCAGTCGCCAAGGGGCCGGATACGAGCAGTACTTC. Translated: CASSRQGAGYEQYF.

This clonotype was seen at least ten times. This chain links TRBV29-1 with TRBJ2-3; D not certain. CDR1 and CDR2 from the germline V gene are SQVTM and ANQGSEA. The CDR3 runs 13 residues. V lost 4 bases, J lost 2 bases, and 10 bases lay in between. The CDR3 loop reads CSVGLKLTDTQYF. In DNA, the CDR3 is TGCAGCGTTGGGCTCAAACTCACAGATACGCAGTATTTT.

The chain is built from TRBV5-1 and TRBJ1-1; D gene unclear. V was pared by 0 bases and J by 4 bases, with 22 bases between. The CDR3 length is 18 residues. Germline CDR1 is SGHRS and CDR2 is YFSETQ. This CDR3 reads CASSLAGRGRARGTEAFF. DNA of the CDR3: TGCGCCAGCAGCTTGGCCGGGCGAGGAAGGGCTCGAGGCACTGAAGCTTTCTTT.

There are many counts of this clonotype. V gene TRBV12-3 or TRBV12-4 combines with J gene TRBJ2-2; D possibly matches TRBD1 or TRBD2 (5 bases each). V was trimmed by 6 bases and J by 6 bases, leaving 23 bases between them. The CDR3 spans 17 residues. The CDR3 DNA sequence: TGTGCCAGCAGCCGTGGGGGTCCCGGGTTGGTCGCCGGGGAGCTGTTTTTT. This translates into CASSRGGPGLVAGELFF.